The 13 T cell receptor beta chains reported below all come from one sample, sequenced in a study of T cells expressing NK-cell markers (dated by TCRdb to the early 2020s). Library preparation was by 5' RACE. The sequencer was an Illumina HiSeq 2000. TCRdb reprocessed the reads, so every CDR3 protein sequence counts as one entry and DNA is not shown. This sample's clone table shows approximately 440,000 distinct CDR3 sequences. Roughly 1.4% of the sample is held by the ten biggest clonotypes. Sequenced input: blood T cells: a sorted CD56 or NKG2C T cell subset, CD4+ or CD8+ T cells, or bulk PBMC T cells (not recorded which). The origin of the receptors is a woman between 50 and 59 years old in good health. Donor details come from another sample of the same person, matched by shared clones.

The chain is built from TRBV27 and TRBJ2-1; the TCRdb call, TRBD1, lacks DNA for checking. The CDR3 runs 16 residues. Germline CDR1 reads MNHEY; CDR2 reads SMNVEV (reference sequence). The CDR3: CASSAYSSPTHNEQFF.

The chain is built from TRBV19 and TRBJ1-1. Germline-derived CDR1 and CDR2 are LNHDA and SQIVND (reference sequence). CDR3 length equals 14 residues. The CDR3 is CASSKPRVNTEAFF.

V is TRBV28 and J is TRBJ2-1; absent DNA, TCRdb's TRBD2 call cannot be checked. The CDR3 is 19 amino acids. Germline V CDR1 and CDR2: MDHEN, SYDVKM. CDR3 protein: CASSILAGGLNPSLNEQFF.

V usage is TRBV29-1 and J usage is TRBJ1-2; TCRdb proposes TRBD1, but this gene call is untestable without DNA. In germline, CDR1 is SQVTM, CDR2 ANQGSEA. The CDR3 sequence is 13 residues long. CDR3 loop: CSVEFVPREGYTF.

The rearrangement links TRBV20-1 to TRBJ2-3; TCRdb outputs TRBD2, but without DNA this stays unchecked. CDR3 length: 15 residues. CDR1 is DFQATT and CDR2 is SNEGSKA in the germline V gene (reference sequence). The CDR3 is CSVLEGAGVADTQYF.

The chain uses TRBV25-1 and TRBJ2-7; TCRdb lists TRBD1, though no DNA is available to test this call. This CDR3 spans 14 amino acids. Looked up from germline, CDR1 is MGHDK and CDR2 is SYGVNS. This CDR3 is CASSDRQGGYEQYF.

This chain joins TRBV7-2 and TRBJ2-2; the TCRdb call, TRBD2, lacks DNA for checking. The CDR3 covers 20 residues. The germline gives CDR1 SGHTA, CDR2 FQGNSA. This CDR3 reads CASSLARRLAGLENTGELFF.

The rearrangement uses TRBV15 and TRBJ2-3; TCRdb's D call of TRBD2 is untestable without DNA. This CDR3 region has 15 residues. Per the germline V gene, CDR1 is LNHNV and CDR2 is YYDKDF (reference sequence). The CDR3 loop reads CATSSPLVGQDTQYF.

V is TRBV6-6 and J is TRBJ2-3; there is no DNA to check the TCRdb D call of TRBD1. CDR3 length: 13 residues. The germline CDR1 and CDR2 sequences are MNHNY and SVGAGI (reference sequence). The CDR3 loop is CASSVASYNTQYF.

The chain has TRBV3-1 and TRBJ2-7; without DNA, the TCRdb call of TRBD1 cannot be checked. This CDR3 contains 15 residues. CDR1 LGHDT and CDR2 YNNKEL come from the germline V gene (reference sequence). CDR3 residues: CASSPRSGGGYEQYF.

The CDR3: CASSQDRPPTYNEQFF. This chain joins TRBV4-1 and TRBJ2-1; as DNA is missing, the TRBD2 call by TCRdb cannot be tested. Germline CDR1 and CDR2: MGHRA and YSYEKL. The CDR3 has 16 amino acids.

The V gene is TRBV2, the J gene TRBJ1-4; lacking DNA, the TRBD1 call made by TCRdb goes unchecked. This CDR3 has 14 amino acids. CDR1 and CDR2 (germline): SNHLY, FYNNEI. CDR3 region: CASIRDRGREKLFF.

CDR3 protein: CSARTGTSPDEQFF. This rearrangement joins TRBV20-1 to TRBJ2-1; TCRdb lists TRBD2, though no DNA is available to test this call. The CDR3 contains 14 residues. In germline, CDR1 is DFQATT, CDR2 SNEGSKA (reference sequence).